Listed here are 29 T cell receptor beta chains from one sample, sequenced in a study of blood T cell repertoires in COVID-19 (dated by TCRdb to about 2020). Library preparation employed the immunoSEQ multiplex PCR assay. TCRdb mirrors the immuneACCESS table, restricted to in-frame sequences. Some clones are absent from its copies; in checked studies, under half trace to an unresolved V gene, and the reason for the others is unknown. This sample holds some 150,000 clones; about 81% were observed only once. The ten largest clones add up to roughly 9.1% of the sample. Sequencing was carried out using peripheral blood. The receptors here all came from a woman aged 70-85 years with acute or convalescent COVID-19.

The chain has TRBV6-2 or TRBV6-3 and TRBJ1-2; D remains ambiguous. The V end was cut by 0 bases, the J end by 6 bases, with 8 bases between. Germline V gene lookup returns CDR1 MNHEY and CDR2 SVGEGT. This CDR3 has 13 amino acids. The CDR3: CASSYSRYDGYTF. The CDR3 DNA reads TGTGCCAGCAGTTACTCACGGTACGATGGCTACACCTTC.

The V gene is TRBV18, the J gene TRBJ1-1, with D possibly being TRBD1 (6 bases). CDR1 KGHSH and CDR2 LQKENI come from the germline V gene. This CDR3 is built from 14 residues. The V gene lost 3 bases and the J gene lost 4 bases, with 12 bases spanning the gap. The CDR3 region is CASSPREGVTEAFF. CDR3 coding DNA: TGTGCCAGCTCACCTAGGGAGGGGGTCACTGAAGCTTTCTTT.

This clone was counted once. The rearrangement uses TRBV6-2 or TRBV6-3 and TRBJ2-1; D uncertain. Trimming stripped 2 bases from V and 6 bases from J, with 14 bases between. This CDR3 spans 15 amino acids. Per the germline V gene, CDR1 is MNHEY and CDR2 is SVGEGT. CDR3 sequence reads: CASSYVLVPANEQFF. CDR3 in DNA: TGTGCCAGCAGTTACGTGCTAGTCCCGGCCAATGAGCAGTTCTTC.

The chain joins TRBV6-2 or TRBV6-3 to TRBJ1-6; TRBD1 matches at 8 bases. The junction had 2 bases not matched to a gene; V was cut back by 6 bases and J by 7 bases. Germline lookup yields CDR1 MNHEY and CDR2 SVGEGT. This CDR3 is built from 13 residues. CDR3: CASSRTGNSPLHF. The CDR3 coding sequence is TGTGCCAGCAGCCGGACAGGGAATTCACCCCTCCACTTT.

The V call is TRBV5-1, the J call TRBJ2-6; D is unclear. Germline values: CDR1 SGHRS, CDR2 YFSETQ. This CDR3 region has 14 residues. Trimming pared 2 bases from V and 1 base from J, leaving 4 bases between. The CDR3 protein is CASSLSSGANVLTF. CDR3 coding DNA: TGCGCCAGCAGCTTATCTTCTGGGGCCAACGTCCTGACTTTC.

A single count supports this clone. The chain combines TRBV4-3 with TRBJ2-5; 8 bases fit TRBD2. V was pared by 1 base and J by 2 bases, with 6 bases of the junction left unmatched. The CDR3 runs to 16 residues. Germline V gene sequence: CDR1 LGHNA, CDR2 YSLEER. The CDR3 protein is CASSQVLRGAQETQYF. The CDR3 DNA follows: TGCGCCAGCAGCCAAGTTTTGCGGGGGGCGCAAGAGACCCAGTACTTC.

The gene calls are TRBV30 and TRBJ2-3; 8 bases line up with TRBD2. The CDR3 covers 14 residues. Germline CDR1 is GTSNPN and CDR2 is SVGIG (reference sequence). With V trimmed by 7 bases and J by 0 bases, 6 bases remained unmatched. The CDR3 sequence is CASAGGLSTDTQYF. The CDR3 region has the DNA TGTGCCTCCGCGGGGGGACTTAGCACAGATACGCAGTATTTT.

This clone showed up just a few times. CDR3 sequence reads: CASSLAAGGTKETQYF. CDR3 nucleotides: TGTGCCAGCAGTTTAGCCGCGGGGGGGACCAAAGAGACCCAGTACTTC. The V gene is TRBV28, the J gene TRBJ2-5; 9 bases line up with TRBD2. CDR3 length equals 16 residues. Looked up from germline, CDR1 is MDHEN and CDR2 is SYDVKM. The V segment lost 2 bases and the J segment 3 bases; nucleotides outside the gene matches: 7.

The genes are TRBV5-6 and TRBJ1-2; D is undetermined. The V and J ends lost 1 base and 0 bases respectively, with 13 bases between them. The CDR3 is 16 amino acids. Germline assignment: CDR1 SGHDT and CDR2 YYEEEE. The CDR3 reads CASSLNRKLANYGYTF. The CDR3 region has the DNA TGTGCCAGCAGCTTGAATCGGAAGCTAGCTAACTATGGCTACACCTTC.

Regarding this clone: Additional DNA sequences in this sample encode the identical CDR3. J is TRBJ1-1 and V is TRBV30; no firm D call. In germline, CDR1 is GTSNPN, CDR2 SVGIG (reference sequence). The CDR3 has 11 residues. V lost 3 bases to trimming and J lost 5 bases, with 7 bases between them. CDR3 sequence reads: CAWSRRTEAFF. The CDR3 DNA sequence: TGTGCCTGGAGCAGGAGGACTGAAGCTTTCTTT.

The genes are TRBV3-1 (or the pseudogene TRBV3-2) and TRBJ1-3, with D possibly TRBD1 on 5 matching bases. Trimming left V 1 base short and J 0 bases short, with 13 bases between. This CDR3 comprises 17 residues. Germline lookup yields CDR1 LGHDT and CDR2 YNNKEL (reference sequence). In nucleotides, the CDR3 is TGTGCCAGCAGCCAAGGCAGTTCGGACAACTCTGGAAACACCATATATTTT. Its translation: CASSQGSSDNSGNTIYF.

This clone occurred a few times. The CDR3 sequence: CASSLAIETQYF. CDR3 DNA: TGTGCCAGCAGCTTGGCCATTGAGACCCAGTACTTC. The gene calls are TRBV5-6 and TRBJ2-5; no definite D call. Trimming pared 0 bases from V and 5 bases from J, leaving 5 bases between. Germline V gene data show CDR1 as SGHDT and CDR2 as YYEEEE. This CDR3 region has 12 residues.

V gene TRBV4-1 combines with J gene TRBJ1-3; D is unresolved. Germline lookup yields CDR1 MGHRA and CDR2 YSYEKL. V shed 2 bases and J shed 4 bases, with 21 bases lying between them. This CDR3 has 18 residues. The CDR3 sequence: CASSQLVPRGSTGNTIYF. CDR3 coding DNA: TGCGCCAGCAGCCAACTCGTCCCACGGGGAAGCACCGGAAACACCATATATTTT.

The chain carries TRBV2 and TRBJ2-3; 11 positions agree with TRBD2. Looked up from germline, CDR1 is SNHLY and CDR2 is FYNNEI. The CDR3 has 15 residues. Trimming took 4 bases from V and 6 from J; bases not matched to a gene: 6. The CDR3 DNA sequence: TGTGCCAGCAGTGGACTAGCGGGATCTGAGGATACGCAGTATTTT. This sequence encodes CASSGLAGSEDTQYF. Full variable domain (remainder filled in from reference TRBV2 and TRBJ2-3): EPEVTQTPSHQVTQMGQEVILRCVPISNHLYFYWYRQILGQKVEFLVSFYNNEISEKSEIFDDQFSVERPDGSNFTLKIRSTKLEDSAMYFCASSGLAGSEDTQYFGPGTRLTVL.

The rearrangement links TRBV19 to TRBJ1-6; 10 nucleotides match TRBD1. Germline lookup yields CDR1 LNHDA and CDR2 SQIVND (reference sequence). With 4 bases clipped from V and 10 bases from J, the junction kept 10 bases outside the gene matches. The CDR3 totals 16 residues. The CDR3 DNA sequence: TGTGCCAGTAGTAATCACGGGACAGGGGTCAGCTCACCCCTCCACTTT. This encodes CASSNHGTGVSSPLHF.

J is TRBJ2-3 and V is TRBV21-1; the D segment call TRBD2 is taken from the table without a DNA check. TRBV21-1 constitutes a pseudogene. The CDR3 is made up of 16 amino acids. CDR3 DNA: TGTGCCAGCAGCATTGGGACTAGCGGGGGAGCAGATACGCAGTATTTT. Translated: CASSIGTSGGADTQYF.

V and J are TRBV19 and TRBJ1-6; no reliable D call. V lost 6 bases and J lost 5, with 11 bases in between. The CDR3 length is 14 residues. Germline CDR1 LNHDA, CDR2 SQIVND (reference sequence). The CDR3 loop reads CASRPEANNSPLHF. The CDR3 nucleotides are TGTGCCAGTAGACCGGAGGCGAATAATTCACCCCTCCACTTT.

The chain couples TRBV7-2 to TRBJ2-1; D may be TRBD2 (6 bases). The CDR3 extends over 15 amino acids. CDR1 is SGHTA and CDR2 is FQGNSA in the germline V gene. Trimming cost V 2 bases and J 1 base, with 9 bases left between them. In nucleotides, the CDR3 is TGTGCCAGCAGCTTAAGAAGCGGGTCCTACAATGAGCAGTTCTTC. Residues: CASSLRSGSYNEQFF.

CDR3 protein: CASSLPGGAGAGNTIYF. The CDR3 nucleotides read TGTGCCAGCAGTCTCCCAGGGGGCGCGGGGGCTGGAAACACCATATATTTT. The chain uses TRBV28 and TRBJ1-3; 8 bases line up with TRBD1. V shed 5 bases and J 2 bases; nucleotides not matched to a gene: 11. The CDR3 is 17 amino acids. Looked up from germline, CDR1 is MDHEN and CDR2 is SYDVKM.

The chain is built from TRBV29-1 and TRBJ2-7; D might be TRBD2 (6 bases). Trimming left V 2 bases short and J 6 bases short, with 20 bases between. CDR1 and CDR2 from the germline V gene are SQVTM and ANQGSEA. The CDR3 consists of 15 residues. The CDR3 region is CSVENSGDSPGEQYF. CDR3 sequence (DNA): TGCAGCGTTGAAAACTCCGGGGACTCTCCTGGCGAGCAGTACTTC.

J is TRBJ1-2 and V is TRBV28; D is undetermined. V was trimmed by 4 bases and J by 5 bases, leaving 8 bases between them. The CDR3 is 12 amino acids. Germline V CDR1 and CDR2: MDHEN, SYDVKM. CDR3 sequence (DNA): TGTGCCAGCAGTTCCACGGTTTATGGCTACACCTTC. Translation gives CASSSTVYGYTF.

This sequence joins TRBV2 and TRBJ2-2, with TRBD1 matching over 9 bases. This CDR3 is 14 amino acids long. From germline, CDR1 is SNHLY and CDR2 FYNNEI. V shed 7 bases and J 3 bases; nucleotides not matched to a gene: 3. Here the CDR3 DNA reads TGTGCCAGCAACCGACAGGGGGACACCGGGGAGCTGTTTTTT. Its translation: CASNRQGDTGELFF.

The chain employs TRBV28 and TRBJ2-1; D perhaps matches TRBD2 (5 bases). V lost 5 bases, J lost 0 bases, and 14 bases lay in between. The CDR3 length is 16 residues. CDR1 MDHEN and CDR2 SYDVKM come from the germline V gene. The CDR3 reads CASSPMRDGSYNEQFF. CDR3 sequence (DNA): TGTGCCAGCAGTCCGATGAGGGATGGCTCCTACAATGAGCAGTTCTTC.

The rearrangement links TRBV6-6 to TRBJ1-5; 7 positions agree with TRBD1. Looked up from germline, CDR1 is MNHNY and CDR2 is SVGAGI (reference sequence). The V segment lost 8 bases and the J segment 6 bases; nucleotides outside the gene matches: 10. The CDR3 covers 14 residues. In DNA, the CDR3 is TGTGCCAGCGCCGCTACAGGGGCGGGTCAGCCCCAGCATTTT. Protein sequence: CASAATGAGQPQHF.

This clone is a singleton in its sample. The V gene is TRBV4-3, the J gene TRBJ1-2, with D unresolved. Looked up from germline, CDR1 is LGHNA and CDR2 is YSLEER. Trimming left V 0 bases short and J 4 bases short, with 9 bases between. The CDR3 totals 14 residues. Written as DNA, the CDR3 is TGCGCCAGCAGCCAAGACAGGTTCGGCTATGGCTACACCTTC. This translates into CASSQDRFGYGYTF.

This clone has only a few counts. This chain joins TRBV30 and TRBJ1-1, with 7 bases lining up with TRBD1. The V gene's germline CDR1 is GTSNPN and CDR2 SVGIG (reference sequence). The CDR3 is made up of 13 amino acids. V shed 2 bases and J 4 bases; nucleotides not matched to a gene: 4. The CDR3 bases are TGTGCCTGGAGTTTTACAGGGGCCACTGAAGCTTTCTTT. It encodes CAWSFTGATEAFF.

The rearrangement uses TRBV28 and TRBJ1-2, with 8 bases fitting TRBD1. CDR3 size: 13 residues. Trimming removed 5 bases from V and 6 bases from J; junction bases left unmatched: 5. Germline V gene data show CDR1 as MDHEN and CDR2 as SYDVKM. This CDR3 is CASSVQGAHGYTF. The CDR3 coding sequence is TGTGCCAGCAGTGTCCAGGGGGCGCATGGCTACACCTTC.

This clone was seen just once. The chain has TRBV19 and TRBJ2-5; D is possibly TRBD1 (5 bases). Germline-derived CDR1 and CDR2 are LNHDA and SQIVND (reference sequence). The CDR3 extends over 14 amino acids. Trimming stripped 5 bases from V and 4 bases from J, with 14 bases between. The CDR3 coding sequence is TGTGCCAGTAGTGCTATCAGGGCTGGAGAGACCCAGTACTTC. Translation: CASSAIRAGETQYF.

The chain uses TRBV6-5 and TRBJ1-1, with 9 positions matching TRBD1. Looked up from germline, CDR1 is MNHEY and CDR2 is SVGAGI. This CDR3 comprises 14 residues. V trimming: 8 bases; J trimming: 3 bases; junction bases outside the gene matches: 7. CDR3 protein: CASGETGGYTEAFF. The CDR3 nucleotides are TGTGCCAGCGGAGAGACAGGGGGTTACACTGAAGCTTTCTTT.